This entry concerns a single T cell receptor (beta chain). What it recognizes is unknown. This record comes from a study of cytomegalovirus exposure and HLA in healthy donors. Study outcomes and limitations: In a later analysis, at a false discovery rate of 0.05, 15,000 to 20,000 TCR beta sequences were associated with HLA alleles. Altogether, 150 to 200 TCR beta chains were recorded as cytomegalovirus-associated. TCR sequences were mostly rare, though some public TCRs occurred in many donors.

A multiplex PCR was run with 60 Vbeta primers and 13 Jbeta primers. The repertoire was sequenced with immunoSEQ multiplex PCR; TCRdb's copy has only in-frame clones and lacks some. The sample holds roughly 220,000 clones, roughly 70% seen once. Donors were ostensibly healthy at sampling, although undocumented immune exposures were probable. Sequencing was performed on PBMCs. The sequence came from a man aged 40-49 years in good health and CMV-seropositive.

Written as DNA, the CDR3 is TGTGCCAGCTGGGGCATTAGCGAGCAGTTCTTC. Its translation: CASWGISEQFF. The V call is TRBV7-9, the J call TRBJ2-1; D is possibly TRBD1 (5 bases). Looked up from germline, CDR1 is SEHNR and CDR2 is FQNEAQ (reference sequence). This CDR3 region has 11 residues. V lost 8 bases to trimming and J lost 10 bases, with 12 bases between them.